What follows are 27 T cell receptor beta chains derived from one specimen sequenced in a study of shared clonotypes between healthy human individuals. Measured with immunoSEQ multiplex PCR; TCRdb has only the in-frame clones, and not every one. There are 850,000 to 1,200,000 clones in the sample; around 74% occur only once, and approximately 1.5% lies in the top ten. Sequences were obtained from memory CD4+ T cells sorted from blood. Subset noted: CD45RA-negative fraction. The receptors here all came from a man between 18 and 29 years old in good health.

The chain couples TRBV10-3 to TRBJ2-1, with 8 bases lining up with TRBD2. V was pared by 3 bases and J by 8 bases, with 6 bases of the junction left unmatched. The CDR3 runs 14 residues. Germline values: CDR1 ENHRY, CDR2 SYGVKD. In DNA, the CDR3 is TGTGCCATCAGTGACGGGGGGACTAGGGATGAGCAGTTCTTC. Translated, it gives CAISDGGTRDEQFF.

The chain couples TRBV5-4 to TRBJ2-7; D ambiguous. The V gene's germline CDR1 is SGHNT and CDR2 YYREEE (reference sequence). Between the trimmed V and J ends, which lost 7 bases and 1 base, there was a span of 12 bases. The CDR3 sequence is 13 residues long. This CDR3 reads CASFPAGSYEQYF. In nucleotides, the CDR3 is TGTGCCAGCTTCCCGGCAGGATCCTACGAGCAGTACTTC.

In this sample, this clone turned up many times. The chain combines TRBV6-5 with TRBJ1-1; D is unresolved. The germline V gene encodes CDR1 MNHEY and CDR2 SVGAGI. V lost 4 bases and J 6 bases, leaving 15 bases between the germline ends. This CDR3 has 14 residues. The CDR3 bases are TGTGCCAGCAGTTCCCCGTCTCTGAAGCCTGAAGCTTTCTTT. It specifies CASSSPSLKPEAFF.

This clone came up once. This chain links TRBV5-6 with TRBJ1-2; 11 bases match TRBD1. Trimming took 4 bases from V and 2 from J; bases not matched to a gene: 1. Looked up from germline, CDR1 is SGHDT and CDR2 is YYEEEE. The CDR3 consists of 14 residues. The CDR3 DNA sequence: TGTGCCAGCAGCAGGGACAGGGGGAACTATGGCTACACCTTC. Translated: CASSRDRGNYGYTF.

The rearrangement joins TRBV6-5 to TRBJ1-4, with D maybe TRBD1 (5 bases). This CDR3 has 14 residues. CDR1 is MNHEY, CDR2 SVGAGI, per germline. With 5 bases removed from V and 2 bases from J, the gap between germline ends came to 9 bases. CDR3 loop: CASSMGVTNEKLFF. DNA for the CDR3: TGTGCCAGCAGTATGGGGGTGACTAATGAAAAACTGTTTTTT.

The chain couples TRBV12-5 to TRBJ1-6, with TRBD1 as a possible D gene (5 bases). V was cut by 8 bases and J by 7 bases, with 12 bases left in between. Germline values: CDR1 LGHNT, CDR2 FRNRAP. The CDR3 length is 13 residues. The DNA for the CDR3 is TGTGCTAGTAACCGCAGGGAGAATTCACCCCTCCACTTT. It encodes CASNRRENSPLHF.

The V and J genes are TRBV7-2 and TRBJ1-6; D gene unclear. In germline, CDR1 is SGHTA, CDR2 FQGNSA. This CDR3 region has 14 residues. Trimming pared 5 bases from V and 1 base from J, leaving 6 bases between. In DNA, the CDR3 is TGTGCCAGCAGCCAATGGTCCTATAATTCACCCCTCCACTTT. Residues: CASSQWSYNSPLHF.

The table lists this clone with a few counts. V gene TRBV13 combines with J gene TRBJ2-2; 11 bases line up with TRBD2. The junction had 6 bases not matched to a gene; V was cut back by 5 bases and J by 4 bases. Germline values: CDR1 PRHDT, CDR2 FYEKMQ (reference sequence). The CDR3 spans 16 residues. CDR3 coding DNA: TGTGCCAGCAGCGTTAGCGGGAGGGCCGCCACCGGGGAGCTGTTTTTT. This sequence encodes CASSVSGRAATGELFF.

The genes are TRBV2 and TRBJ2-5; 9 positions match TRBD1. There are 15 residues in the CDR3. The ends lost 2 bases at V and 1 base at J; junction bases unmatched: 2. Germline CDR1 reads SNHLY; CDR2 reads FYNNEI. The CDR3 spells CASSEQTGGQETQYF. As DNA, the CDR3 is TGTGCCAGCAGTGAACAGACAGGGGGCCAAGAGACCCAGTACTTC.

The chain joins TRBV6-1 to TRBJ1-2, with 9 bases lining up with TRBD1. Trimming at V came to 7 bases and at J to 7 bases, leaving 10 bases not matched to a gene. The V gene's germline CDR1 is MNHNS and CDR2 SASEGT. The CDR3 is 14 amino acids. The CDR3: CASTRDRAASGYTF. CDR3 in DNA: TGTGCCAGCACTCGGGACAGGGCGGCAAGTGGCTACACCTTC.

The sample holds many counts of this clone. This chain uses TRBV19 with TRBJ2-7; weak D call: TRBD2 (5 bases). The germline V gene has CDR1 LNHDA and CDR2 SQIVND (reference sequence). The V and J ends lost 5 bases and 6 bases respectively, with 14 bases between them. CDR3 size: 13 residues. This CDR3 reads CASSPLGIPEQYF. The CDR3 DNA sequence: TGTGCCAGTAGTCCACTAGGCATCCCCGAGCAGTACTTC.

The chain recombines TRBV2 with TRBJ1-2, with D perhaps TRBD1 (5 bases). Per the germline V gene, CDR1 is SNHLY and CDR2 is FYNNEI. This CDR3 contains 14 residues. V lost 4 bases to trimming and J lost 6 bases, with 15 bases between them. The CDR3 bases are TGTGCCAGCAGTGCTCAGGGTCTACAGGATGGCTACACCTTC. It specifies CASSAQGLQDGYTF.

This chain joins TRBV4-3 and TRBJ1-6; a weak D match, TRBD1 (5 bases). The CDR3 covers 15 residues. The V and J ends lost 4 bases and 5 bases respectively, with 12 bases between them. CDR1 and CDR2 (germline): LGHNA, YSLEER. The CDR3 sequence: CASSPQGGNNSPLHF. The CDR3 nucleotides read TGCGCCAGCAGCCCCCAGGGAGGGAATAATTCACCCCTCCACTTT.

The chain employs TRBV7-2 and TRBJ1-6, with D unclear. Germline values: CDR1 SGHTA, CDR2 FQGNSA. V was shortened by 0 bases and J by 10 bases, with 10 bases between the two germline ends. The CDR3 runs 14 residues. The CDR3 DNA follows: TGTGCCAGCAGCTTAGCGGAGGTCAGCTCACCCCTCCACTTT. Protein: CASSLAEVSSPLHF.

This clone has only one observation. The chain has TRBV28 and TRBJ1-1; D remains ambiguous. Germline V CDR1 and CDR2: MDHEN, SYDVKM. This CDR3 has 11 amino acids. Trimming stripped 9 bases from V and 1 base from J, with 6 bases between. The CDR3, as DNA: TGTGCCAGTATGCGGAACACTGAAGCTTTCTTT. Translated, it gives CASMRNTEAFF. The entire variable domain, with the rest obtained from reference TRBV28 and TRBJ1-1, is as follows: DVKVTQSSRYLVKRTGEKVFLECVQDMDHENMFWYRQDPGLGLRLIYFSYDVKMKEKGDIPEGYSVSREKKERFSLILESASTNQTSMYLCASMRNTEAFFGQGTRLTVV.

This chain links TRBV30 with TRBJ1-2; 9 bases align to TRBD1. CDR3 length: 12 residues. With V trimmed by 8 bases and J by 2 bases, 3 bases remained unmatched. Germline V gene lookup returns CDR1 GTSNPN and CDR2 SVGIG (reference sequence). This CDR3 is CAHGQGNYGYTF. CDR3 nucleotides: TGTGCCCACGGACAGGGGAACTATGGCTACACCTTC.

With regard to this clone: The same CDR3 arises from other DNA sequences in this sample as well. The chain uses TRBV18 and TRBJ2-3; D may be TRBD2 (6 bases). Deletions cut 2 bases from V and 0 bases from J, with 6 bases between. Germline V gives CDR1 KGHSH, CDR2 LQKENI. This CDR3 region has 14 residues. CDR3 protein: CASSPGTSTDTQYF. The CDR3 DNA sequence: TGTGCCAGCTCACCAGGGACTAGCACAGATACGCAGTATTTT.

CDR3 DNA: TGTGCCAGCAGCCCGCGCATGACTAGCGGGAACGACGAGCAGTACTTC. Its translation: CASSPRMTSGNDEQYF. The V gene is TRBV7-2, the J gene TRBJ2-7, with TRBD2 matching 11 bases. The CDR3 runs 16 residues. The V and J ends lost 5 bases and 5 bases, in that order; junction bases with no gene match: 11. Germline lookup yields CDR1 SGHTA and CDR2 FQGNSA.

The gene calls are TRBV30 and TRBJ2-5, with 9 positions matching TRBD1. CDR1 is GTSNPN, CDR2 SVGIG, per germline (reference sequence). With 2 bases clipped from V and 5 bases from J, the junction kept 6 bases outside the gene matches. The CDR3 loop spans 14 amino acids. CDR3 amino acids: CAWSWTGAFETQYF. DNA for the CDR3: TGTGCCTGGAGTTGGACAGGGGCATTCGAGACCCAGTACTTC.

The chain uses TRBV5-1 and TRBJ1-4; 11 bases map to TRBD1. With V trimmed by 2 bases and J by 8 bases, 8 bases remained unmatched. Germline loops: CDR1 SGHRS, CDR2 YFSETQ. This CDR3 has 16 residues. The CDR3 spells CASSFGQGASLEKLFF. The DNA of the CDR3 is TGCGCCAGCAGCTTTGGACAGGGGGCGTCCTTGGAAAAACTGTTTTTT.

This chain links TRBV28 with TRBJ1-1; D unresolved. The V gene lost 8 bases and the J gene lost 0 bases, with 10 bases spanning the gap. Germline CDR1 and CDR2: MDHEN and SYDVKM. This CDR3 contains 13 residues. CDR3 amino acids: CASGLIMNTEAFF. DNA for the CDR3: TGTGCCAGCGGGCTGATCATGAACACTGAAGCTTTCTTT. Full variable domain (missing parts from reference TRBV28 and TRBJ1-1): DVKVTQSSRYLVKRTGEKVFLECVQDMDHENMFWYRQDPGLGLRLIYFSYDVKMKEKGDIPEGYSVSREKKERFSLILESASTNQTSMYLCASGLIMNTEAFFGQGTRLTVV.

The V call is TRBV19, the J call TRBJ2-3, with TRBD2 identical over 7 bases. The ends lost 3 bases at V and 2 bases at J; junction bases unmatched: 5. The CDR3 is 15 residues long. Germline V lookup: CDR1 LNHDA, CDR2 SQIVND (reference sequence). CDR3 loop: CASSIGGGYTDTQYF. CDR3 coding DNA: TGTGCCAGTAGTATCGGCGGGGGTTACACAGATACGCAGTATTTT. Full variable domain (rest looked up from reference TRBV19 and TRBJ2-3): DGGITQSPKYLFRKEGQNVTLSCEQNLNHDAMYWYRQDPGQGLRLIYYSQIVNDFQKGDIAEGYSVSREKKESFPLTVTSAQKNPTAFYLCASSIGGGYTDTQYFGPGTRLTVL.

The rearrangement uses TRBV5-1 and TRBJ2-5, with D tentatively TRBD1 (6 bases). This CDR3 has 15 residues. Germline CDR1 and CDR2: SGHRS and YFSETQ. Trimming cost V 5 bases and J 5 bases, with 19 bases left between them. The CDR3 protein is CASRVSGGIRETQYF. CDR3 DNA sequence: TGCGCCAGCAGGGTTTCTGGGGGCATCCGGGAGACCCAGTACTTC.

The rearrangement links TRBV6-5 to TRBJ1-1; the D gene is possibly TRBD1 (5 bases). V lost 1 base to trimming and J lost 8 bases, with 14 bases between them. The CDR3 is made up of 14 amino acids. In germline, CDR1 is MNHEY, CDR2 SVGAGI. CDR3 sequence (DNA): TGTGCCAGCAGTTACTACGGCGGGTCAGGGGAAGCTTTCTTT. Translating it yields CASSYYGGSGEAFF.

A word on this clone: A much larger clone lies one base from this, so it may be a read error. As DNA, the CDR3 is TGTGCCAGCAGCGGTGACCGGGGGGGGCCGGATACGCAGTATTTT. It codes for CASSGDRGGPDTQYF. The chain combines TRBV9 with TRBJ2-3; 8 bases match TRBD2. J lost 6 bases, V lost 3 bases, and 9 bases had no gene match. In germline, CDR1 is SGDLS, CDR2 YYNGEE. This CDR3 has 15 residues.

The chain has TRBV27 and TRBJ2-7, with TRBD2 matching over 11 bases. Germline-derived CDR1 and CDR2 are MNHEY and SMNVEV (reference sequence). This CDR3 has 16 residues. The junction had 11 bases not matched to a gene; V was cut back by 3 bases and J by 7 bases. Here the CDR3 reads CASSFKLAGVIREQYF. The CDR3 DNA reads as TGTGCCAGCAGTTTCAAACTAGCGGGAGTAATTCGGGAGCAGTACTTC.

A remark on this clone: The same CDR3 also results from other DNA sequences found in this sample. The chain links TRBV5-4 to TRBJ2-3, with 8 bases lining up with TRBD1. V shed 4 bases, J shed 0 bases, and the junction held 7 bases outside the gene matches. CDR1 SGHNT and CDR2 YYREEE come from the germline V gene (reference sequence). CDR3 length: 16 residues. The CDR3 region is CASSGGTGSSTDTQYF. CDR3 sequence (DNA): TGTGCCAGCAGCGGGGGGACAGGTTCCAGCACAGATACGCAGTATTTT.